This T cell receptor beta chain is drawn from a study of OX40 agonist ivuxolimab in advanced cancers. Study-level information: Partial responses were recorded for three patients, including one with hepatocellular carcinoma and two with cutaneous melanoma.

As to this clone: What it recognizes is unknown.

The data were produced by immunoSEQ multiplex PCR, yet TCRdb's version contains in-frame clones alone and is incomplete. Counted here are 50,000 or so clones, about nine tenths occurring once; the ten biggest clones make up less than 7%. This CDR3 region has 14 residues. V dropped 6 bases and J dropped 0; count of bases not matched to a gene: 4. In germline, CDR1 is MNHNY, CDR2 SVGAGI (reference sequence). Overall study findings and caveats: Within 6 weeks, CD4+ and CD8+ blood T cells expanded clonally at 0.1 to 3.0 mg/kg.

The sequencing used CD4+ or CD8+ T cells sorted from blood, collected in a trial of the OX40 agonist ivuxolimab. The origin of this receptor is an adult with an advanced solid tumor such as melanoma, head and neck, liver or kidney cancer. The V gene is TRBV6-6, the J gene TRBJ2-7; 8 nucleotides match TRBD1. The CDR3 protein is CASSGQGGSYEQYF. The CDR3 DNA reads as TGTGCCAGCAGCGGACAGGGTGGCTCCTACGAGCAGTACTTC.